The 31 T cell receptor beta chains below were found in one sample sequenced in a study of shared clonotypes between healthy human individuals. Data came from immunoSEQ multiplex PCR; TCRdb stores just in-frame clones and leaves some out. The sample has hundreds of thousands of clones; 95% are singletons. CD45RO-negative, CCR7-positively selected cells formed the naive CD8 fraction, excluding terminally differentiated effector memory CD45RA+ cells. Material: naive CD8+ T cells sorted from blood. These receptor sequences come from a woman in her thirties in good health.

CDR3 nucleotides: TGTGCCAGCCTCAGGTCCTACAATGAGCAGTTCTTC. Amino acids: CASLRSYNEQFF. This chain uses TRBV6-6 with TRBJ2-1; D is unresolved. Germline CDR1 reads MNHNY; CDR2 reads SVGAGI (reference sequence). Trimming removed 8 bases from V and 1 base from J, with 6 bases in between. This CDR3 region has 12 residues.

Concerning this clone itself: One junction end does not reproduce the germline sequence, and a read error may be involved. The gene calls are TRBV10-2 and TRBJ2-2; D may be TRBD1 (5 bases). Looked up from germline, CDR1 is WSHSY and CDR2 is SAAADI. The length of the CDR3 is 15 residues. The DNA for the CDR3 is TGCGCCAGCAGTGTAACAGGAGTAAACAACGGGGAGCTGTTTTTT. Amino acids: CASSVTGVNNGELFF.

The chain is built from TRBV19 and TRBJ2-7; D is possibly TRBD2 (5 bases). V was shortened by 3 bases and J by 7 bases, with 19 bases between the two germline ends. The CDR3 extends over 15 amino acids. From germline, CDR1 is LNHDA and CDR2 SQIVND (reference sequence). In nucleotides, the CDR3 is TGTGCCAGTAGTATGATGCTAGCAGGTTTAGGAGAGCAGTACTTC. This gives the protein CASSMMLAGLGEQYF.

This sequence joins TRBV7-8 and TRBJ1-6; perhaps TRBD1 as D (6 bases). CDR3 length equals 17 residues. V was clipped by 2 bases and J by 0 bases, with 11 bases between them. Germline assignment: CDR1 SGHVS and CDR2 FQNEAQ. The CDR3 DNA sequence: TGTGCCAGCAGCTTACAGGGGTCCCCCTCCTATAATTCACCCCTCCACTTT. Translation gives CASSLQGSPSYNSPLHF.

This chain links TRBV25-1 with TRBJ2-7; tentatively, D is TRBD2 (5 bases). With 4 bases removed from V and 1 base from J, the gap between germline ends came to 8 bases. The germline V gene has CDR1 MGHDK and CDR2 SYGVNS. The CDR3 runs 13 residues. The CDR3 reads CASSGGSSYEQYF. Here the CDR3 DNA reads TGTGCCAGCAGTGGTGGGAGTTCCTACGAGCAGTACTTC.

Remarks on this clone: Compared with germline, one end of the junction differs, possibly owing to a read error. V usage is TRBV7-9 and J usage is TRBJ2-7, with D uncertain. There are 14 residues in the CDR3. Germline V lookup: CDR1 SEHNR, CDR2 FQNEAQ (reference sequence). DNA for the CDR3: TGTGCCAGCAGCCCCGGGTGGGGTATATACGAGCGGTACTTC. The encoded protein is CASSPGWGIYERYF.

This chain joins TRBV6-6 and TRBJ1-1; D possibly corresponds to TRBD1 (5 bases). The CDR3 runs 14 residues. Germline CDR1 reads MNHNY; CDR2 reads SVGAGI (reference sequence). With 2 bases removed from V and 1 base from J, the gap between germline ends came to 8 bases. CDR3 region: CASSYRQGNTEAFF. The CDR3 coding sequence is TGTGCCAGCAGTTACAGGCAGGGGAACACTGAAGCTTTCTTT.

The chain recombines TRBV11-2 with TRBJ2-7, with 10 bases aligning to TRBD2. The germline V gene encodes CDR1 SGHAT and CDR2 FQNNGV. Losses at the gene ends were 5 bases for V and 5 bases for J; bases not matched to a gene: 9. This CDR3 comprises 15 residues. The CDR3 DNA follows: TGTGCCAGCAGCAAAGGGTCTAGCGGGAGCCACGAGCAGTACTTC. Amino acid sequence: CASSKGSSGSHEQYF.

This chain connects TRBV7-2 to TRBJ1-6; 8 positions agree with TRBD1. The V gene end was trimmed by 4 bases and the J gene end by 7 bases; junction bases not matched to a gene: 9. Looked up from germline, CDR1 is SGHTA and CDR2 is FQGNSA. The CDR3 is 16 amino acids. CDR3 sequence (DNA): TGTGCCAGCAGCTCGACAGGGGCCTTTGGGAATTCACCCCTCCACTTT. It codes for CASSSTGAFGNSPLHF.

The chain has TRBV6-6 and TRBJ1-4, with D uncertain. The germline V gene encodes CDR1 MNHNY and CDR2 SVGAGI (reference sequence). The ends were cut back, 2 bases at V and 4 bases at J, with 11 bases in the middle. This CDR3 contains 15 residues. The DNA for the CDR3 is TGTGCCAGCAGTTACGGCTCAGCCCTTAATGAAAAACTGTTTTTT. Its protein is CASSYGSALNEKLFF.

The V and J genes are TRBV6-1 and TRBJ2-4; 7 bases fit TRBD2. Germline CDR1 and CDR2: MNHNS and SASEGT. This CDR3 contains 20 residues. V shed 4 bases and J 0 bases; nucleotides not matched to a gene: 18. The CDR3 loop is CASSVVSGGPKVGAKNIQYF. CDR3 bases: TGTGCCAGCAGTGTGGTGTCGGGAGGCCCAAAGGTGGGAGCCAAAAACATTCAGTACTTC.

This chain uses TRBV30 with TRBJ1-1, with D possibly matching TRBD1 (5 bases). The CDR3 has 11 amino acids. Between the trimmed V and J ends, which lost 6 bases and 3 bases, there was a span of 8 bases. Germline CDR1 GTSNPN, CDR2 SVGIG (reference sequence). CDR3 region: CACTRDTEAFF. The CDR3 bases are TGTGCCTGTACCAGGGACACTGAAGCTTTCTTT.

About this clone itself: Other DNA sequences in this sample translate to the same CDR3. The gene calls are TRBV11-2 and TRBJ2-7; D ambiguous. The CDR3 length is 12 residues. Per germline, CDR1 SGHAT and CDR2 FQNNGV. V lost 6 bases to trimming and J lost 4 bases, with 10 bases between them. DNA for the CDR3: TGTGCCAGCAGTTCTGACTCATACGAGCAGTACTTC. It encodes CASSSDSYEQYF.

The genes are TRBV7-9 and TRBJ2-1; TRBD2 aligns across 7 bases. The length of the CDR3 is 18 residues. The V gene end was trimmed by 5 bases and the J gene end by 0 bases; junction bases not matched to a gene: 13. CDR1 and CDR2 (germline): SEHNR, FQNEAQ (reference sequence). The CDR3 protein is CASSPRTSPSSSYNEQFF. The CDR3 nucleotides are TGTGCCAGCAGCCCCCGGACTAGTCCCTCTAGCTCCTACAATGAGCAGTTCTTC.

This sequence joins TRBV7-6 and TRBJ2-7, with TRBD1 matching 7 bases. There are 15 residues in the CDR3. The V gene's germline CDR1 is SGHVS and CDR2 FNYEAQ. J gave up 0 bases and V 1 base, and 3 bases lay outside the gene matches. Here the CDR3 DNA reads TGTGCCAGCAGCTTAGAAGACAGGGCCTCCTACGAGCAGTACTTC. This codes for CASSLEDRASYEQYF.

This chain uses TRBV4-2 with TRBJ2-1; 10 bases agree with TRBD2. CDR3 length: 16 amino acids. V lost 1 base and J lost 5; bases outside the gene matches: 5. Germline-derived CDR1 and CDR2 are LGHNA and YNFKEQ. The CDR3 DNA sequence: TGTGCCAGCAGCCAAGCCCTAGCGGGAGAGGACAATGAGCAGTTCTTC. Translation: CASSQALAGEDNEQFF.

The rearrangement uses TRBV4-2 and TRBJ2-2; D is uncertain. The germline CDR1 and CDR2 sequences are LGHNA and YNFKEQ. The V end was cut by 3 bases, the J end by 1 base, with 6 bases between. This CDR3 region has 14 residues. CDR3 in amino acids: CASSHPENTGELFF. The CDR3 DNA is TGTGCCAGCAGCCACCCGGAGAACACCGGGGAGCTGTTTTTT.

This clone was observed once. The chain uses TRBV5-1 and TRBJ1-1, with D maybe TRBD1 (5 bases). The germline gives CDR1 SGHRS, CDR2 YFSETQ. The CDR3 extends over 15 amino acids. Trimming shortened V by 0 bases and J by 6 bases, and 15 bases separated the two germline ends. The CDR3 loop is CASSLVRVSTAEAFF. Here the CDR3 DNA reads TGCGCCAGCAGCTTGGTCAGGGTCTCTACGGCTGAAGCTTTCTTT. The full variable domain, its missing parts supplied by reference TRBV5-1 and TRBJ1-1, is KAGVTQTPRYLIKTRGQQVTLSCSPISGHRSVSWYQQTPGQGLQFLFEYFSETQRNKGNFPGRFSGRQFSNSRSEMNVSTLELGDSALYLCASSLVRVSTAEAFFGQGTRLTVV.

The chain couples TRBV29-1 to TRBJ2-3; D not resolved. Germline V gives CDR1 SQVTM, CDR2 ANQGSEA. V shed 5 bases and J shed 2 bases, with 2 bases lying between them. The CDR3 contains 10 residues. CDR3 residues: CSVLTDTQYF. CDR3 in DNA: TGCAGCGTTCTCACAGATACGCAGTATTTT.

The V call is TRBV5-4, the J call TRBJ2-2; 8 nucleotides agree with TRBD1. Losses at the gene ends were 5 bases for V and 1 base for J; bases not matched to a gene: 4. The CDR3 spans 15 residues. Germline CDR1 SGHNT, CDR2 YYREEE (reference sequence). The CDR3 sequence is CASSYGTGNTGELFF. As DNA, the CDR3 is TGTGCCAGCAGTTACGGGACAGGGAACACCGGGGAGCTGTTTTTT.

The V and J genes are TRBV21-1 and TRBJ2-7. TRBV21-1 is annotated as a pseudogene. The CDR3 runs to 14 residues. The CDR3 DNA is TGTGCCAGCAGCGAAGGGGCCGGGTCCTACGAGCAGTACTTC. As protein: CASSEGAGSYEQYF.

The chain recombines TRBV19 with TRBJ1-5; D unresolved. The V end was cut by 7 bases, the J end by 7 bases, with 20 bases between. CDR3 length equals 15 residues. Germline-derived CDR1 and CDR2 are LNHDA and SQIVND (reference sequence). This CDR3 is CASIDSDNLAQPQHF. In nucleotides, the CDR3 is TGTGCCAGTATCGATTCTGACAATTTGGCCCAGCCCCAGCATTTT.

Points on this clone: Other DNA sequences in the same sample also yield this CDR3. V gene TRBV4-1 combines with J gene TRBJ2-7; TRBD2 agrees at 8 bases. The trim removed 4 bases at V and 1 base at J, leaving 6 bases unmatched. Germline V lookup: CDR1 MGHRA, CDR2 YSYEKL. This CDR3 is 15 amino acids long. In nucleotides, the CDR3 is TGCGCCAGCAGCCTCTCGAGCGGGAGATCCTACGAGCAGTACTTC. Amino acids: CASSLSSGRSYEQYF.

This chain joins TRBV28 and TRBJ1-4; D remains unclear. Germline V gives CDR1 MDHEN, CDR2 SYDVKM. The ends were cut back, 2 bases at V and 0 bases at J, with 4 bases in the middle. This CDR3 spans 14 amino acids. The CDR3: CASSLRATNEKLFF. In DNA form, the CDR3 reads TGTGCCAGCAGTTTACGGGCAACTAATGAAAAACTGTTTTTT.

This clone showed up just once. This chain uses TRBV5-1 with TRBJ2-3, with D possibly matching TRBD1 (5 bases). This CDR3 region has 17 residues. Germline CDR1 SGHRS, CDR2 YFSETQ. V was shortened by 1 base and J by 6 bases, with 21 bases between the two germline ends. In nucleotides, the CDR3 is TGCGCCAGCAGCTTGCCCCAGGGCCAACTTGTTATCGATACGCAGTATTTT. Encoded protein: CASSLPQGQLVIDTQYF.

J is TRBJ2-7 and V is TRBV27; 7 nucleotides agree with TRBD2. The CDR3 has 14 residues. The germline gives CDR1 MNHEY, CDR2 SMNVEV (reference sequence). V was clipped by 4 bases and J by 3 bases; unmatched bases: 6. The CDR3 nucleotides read TGTGCCAGCAGTTCACGGGGGGAGGTCTACGAGCAGTACTTC. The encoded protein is CASSSRGEVYEQYF.

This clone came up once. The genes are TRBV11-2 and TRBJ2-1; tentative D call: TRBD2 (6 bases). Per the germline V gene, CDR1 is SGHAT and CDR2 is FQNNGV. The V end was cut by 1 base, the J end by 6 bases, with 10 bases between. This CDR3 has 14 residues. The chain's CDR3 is CASSLAGLTNEQFF. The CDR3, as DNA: TGTGCCAGCAGCTTAGCGGGACTTACCAATGAGCAGTTCTTC.

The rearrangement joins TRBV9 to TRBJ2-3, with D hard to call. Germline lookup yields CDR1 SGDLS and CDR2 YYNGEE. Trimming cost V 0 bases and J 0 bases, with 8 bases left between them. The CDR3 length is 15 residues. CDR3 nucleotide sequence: TGTGCCAGCAGCGTAGTTGGGTCTAGCACAGATACGCAGTATTTT. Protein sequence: CASSVVGSSTDTQYF.

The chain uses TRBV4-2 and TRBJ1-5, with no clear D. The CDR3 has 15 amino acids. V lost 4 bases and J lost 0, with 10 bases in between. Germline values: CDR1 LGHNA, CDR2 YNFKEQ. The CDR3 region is CASSPQADSNQPQHF. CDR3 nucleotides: TGTGCCAGCAGCCCTCAGGCGGATAGCAATCAGCCCCAGCATTTT.

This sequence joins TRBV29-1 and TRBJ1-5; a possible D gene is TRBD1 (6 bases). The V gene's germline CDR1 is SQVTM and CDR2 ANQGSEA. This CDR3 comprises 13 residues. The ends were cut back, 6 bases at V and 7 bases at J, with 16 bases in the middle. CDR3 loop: CSVTTGSGQPQHF. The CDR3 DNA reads TGCAGCGTGACTACAGGGTCGGGGCAGCCCCAGCATTTT.

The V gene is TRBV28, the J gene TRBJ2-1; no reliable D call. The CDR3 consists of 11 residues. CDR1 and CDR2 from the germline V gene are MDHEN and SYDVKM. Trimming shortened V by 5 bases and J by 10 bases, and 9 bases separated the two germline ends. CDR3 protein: CASSQGNEQFF. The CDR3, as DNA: TGTGCCAGCAGTCAAGGGAACGAGCAGTTCTTC.